These 26 T cell receptor beta chains came from one sample sequenced in a study of T-cell reconstitution after alpha-beta-depleted transplantation in children (TCRdb year 2016). The treatment or condition label corresponds to: allogeneic hematopoietic cell transplantation with graft depleted of TCRalphabeta T cells and CD19 B cells. The method behind the library was PCR. This sample was sequenced with an Illumina HiSeq 2500. TCR libraries were prepared with molecular barcoding, using unique molecular identifiers to normalize TCRbeta repertoire quantification. TCRdb handled the public reads itself, with Q25 trimming in fastp and clone calling in MiXCR, and kept productive beta chains. Each entry merges the rows of one CDR3 protein and shows their most common DNA and genes. A total of more than 400,000 distinct CDR3 sequences appear in this sample, around 10% of them only once. The ten largest clones capture less than 15% of the sample.

The starting material was PBMCs, mostly from graft donor cells, obtained 180 days after TCRalphabeta/CD19-depleted stem cell transplant. All receptors derive from a female patient aged 2-15 years who had a stem cell transplant for aplastic anemia, so the T cells may come from the graft donor.

This rearrangement joins TRBV7-2 to TRBJ1-2, with TRBD1 identical over 7 bases. The CDR3 extends over 16 amino acids. Germline CDR1 SGHTA, CDR2 FQGNSA. The J segment lost 4 bases and the V segment lost 5 bases, leaving 13 bases of the junction unmatched. The CDR3: CASSLHWDSFFYGYTF. As DNA, the CDR3 is TGTGCCAGCAGCCTTCACTGGGACAGCTTCTTCTATGGCTACACCTTC.

This clonotype was counted between two and nine times. This rearrangement joins TRBV20-1 to TRBJ2-7, with 10 bases aligning to TRBD2. The V and J ends lost 2 bases and 6 bases, in that order; junction bases with no gene match: 13. The CDR3 has 16 amino acids. Germline CDR1 and CDR2: DFQATT and SNEGSKA (reference sequence). CDR3 sequence: CSARLLPGLAGVEQYF. The CDR3 nucleotides are TGCAGTGCTAGACTCCTTCCCGGGCTAGCGGGAGTCGAGCAGTACTTC.

This clonotype was seen more than once but under ten times. The chain links TRBV20-1 to TRBJ2-7; 13 bases fit TRBD2. The CDR3 loop spans 15 amino acids. Germline lookup yields CDR1 DFQATT and CDR2 SNEGSKA (reference sequence). The V gene end was trimmed by 1 base and the J gene end by 6 bases; junction bases not matched to a gene: 6. The CDR3 DNA sequence: TGCAGTGCTAGAGTTCGGACTAGCGGGAGCGCCGAGCAGTACTTC. Amino acid sequence: CSARVRTSGSAEQYF.

V is TRBV20-1 and J is TRBJ2-3; D ambiguous. Germline V gives CDR1 DFQATT, CDR2 SNEGSKA (reference sequence). V was cut by 6 bases and J by 4 bases, with 11 bases left in between. This CDR3 has 12 residues. The chain's CDR3 is CSAPIHADTQYF. The CDR3 bases are TGCAGTGCCCCTATACATGCAGATACGCAGTATTTT.

V is TRBV20-1 and J is TRBJ2-7, with 10 positions matching TRBD2. CDR3 length: 19 amino acids. Per germline, CDR1 DFQATT and CDR2 SNEGSKA (reference sequence). The V gene end was trimmed by 6 bases and the J gene end by 5 bases; junction bases not matched to a gene: 25. The CDR3 loop is CSAIQIPRVSGRPGDEQYV. CDR3 nucleotide sequence: TGCAGTGCCATTCAAATCCCGCGTGTTAGCGGGAGGCCCGGGGACGAGCAGTACGTC.

This clonotype was counted many times. The chain recombines TRBV7-2 with TRBJ2-3; TRBD1 or TRBD2 may be the D gene (5 bases each). CDR1 SGHTA and CDR2 FQGNSA come from the germline V gene. This CDR3 has 12 residues. V gave up 0 bases and J gave up 12 bases, with 10 bases separating them. CDR3 residues: CASSLAGARQYF. DNA for the CDR3: TGTGCCAGCAGCTTAGCCGGGGCTAGACAGTATTTT. Using reference TRBV7-2 and TRBJ2-3 for the parts outside the CDR3, the full variable domain is GAGVSQSPSNKVTEKGKDVELRCDPISGHTALYWYRQSLGQGLEFLIYFQGNSAPDKSGLPSDRFSAERTGGSVSTLTIQRTQQEDSAVYLCASSLAGARQYFGPGTRLTVL.

This clonotype has only a few counts. The J gene is TRBJ2-1, the V gene TRBV15, with D perhaps TRBD1 (5 bases). The CDR3 sequence is 16 residues long. V lost 9 bases and J lost 3, with 21 bases in between. Germline V gives CDR1 LNHNV, CDR2 YYDKDF (reference sequence). CDR3 nucleotides: TGTGCCACTACCGCAGTCGTCAGGGCGGACTACAATGAGCAGTTCTTC. It yields the protein CATTAVVRADYNEQFF.

The chain joins TRBV4-3 to TRBJ2-1; D call uncertain. The V gene lost 0 bases and the J gene lost 8 bases, with 17 bases spanning the gap. Germline V CDR1 and CDR2: LGHNA, YSLEER. This CDR3 is built from 16 residues. This chain's CDR3 is CASSQEDGEGFDEQFF. CDR3 DNA: TGCGCCAGCAGCCAAGAAGACGGCGAAGGTTTCGATGAGCAGTTCTTC.

A few counts support this clonotype. The chain has TRBV4-3 and TRBJ1-1; TRBD1 might be the D (6 bases). In germline, CDR1 is LGHNA, CDR2 YSLEER. The CDR3 length is 17 residues. V lost 6 bases and J lost 0, with 20 bases in between. CDR3 in amino acids: CASSRGRTTGMNTEAFF. For the CDR3, the DNA is TGCGCCAGCAGTCGCGGACGAACGACAGGAATGAACACTGAAGCTTTCTTT.

This chain joins TRBV2 and TRBJ1-3; D ambiguous. Deletions cut 0 bases from V and 0 bases from J, with 21 bases between. The germline gives CDR1 SNHLY, CDR2 FYNNEI. The CDR3 consists of 20 residues. Written as DNA, the CDR3 is TGTGCCAGCAGTGAAGCGCTTACTTTCTTATTGAACAGCTCTGGAAACACCATATATTTT. Protein product: CASSEALTFLLNSSGNTIYF.

This clonotype was counted a few times. This rearrangement joins TRBV28 to TRBJ1-3; no clear D gene. The CDR3 runs to 14 residues. With 3 bases removed from V and 0 bases from J, the gap between germline ends came to 6 bases. Germline V lookup: CDR1 MDHEN, CDR2 SYDVKM. The CDR3 loop is CASSLLLSGNTIYF. CDR3 in DNA: TGTGCCAGCAGTTTGCTCCTCTCTGGAAACACCATATATTTT.

The rearrangement joins TRBV2 to TRBJ1-5; 7 bases match TRBD1. Trimming cost V 3 bases and J 2 bases; bases outside gene matches: 1. CDR3 size: 14 residues. The germline CDR1 and CDR2 sequences are SNHLY and FYNNEI. The CDR3 here is CASSEQGGNQPQHF. As DNA, the CDR3 is TGTGCCAGCAGTGAGCAGGGGGGCAATCAGCCCCAGCATTTT. Filled out from reference TRBV2 and TRBJ1-5, the complete variable domain reads EPEVTQTPSHQVTQMGQEVILRCVPISNHLYFYWYRQILGQKVEFLVSFYNNEISEKSEIFDDQFSVERPDGSNFTLKIRSTKLEDSAMYFCASSEQGGNQPQHFGDGTRLSIL.

CDR3 loop: CASRKGGRPAFEQYV. In DNA form, the CDR3 reads TGTGCCAGCAGGAAAGGGGGACGCCCGGCCTTCGAGCAGTACGTC. V usage is TRBV6-2 or TRBV6-3 and J usage is TRBJ2-7, with D maybe TRBD1 (6 bases). CDR3 length equals 15 residues. Trimming left V 6 bases short and J 6 bases short, with 21 bases between. CDR1 and CDR2 (germline): MNHEY, SVGEGT.

The sample holds a few counts of this clonotype. The J gene is TRBJ2-5, the V gene TRBV12-3 or TRBV12-4; TRBD2 matches 14 bases. Trimming removed 6 bases from V and 3 bases from J; junction bases left unmatched: 6. The CDR3 is made up of 16 amino acids. CDR3 region: CASSRTSGRTEETQYF. DNA for the CDR3: TGTGCCAGCAGCCGGACTAGCGGGAGGACGGAAGAGACCCAGTACTTC.

The chain carries TRBV11-2 and TRBJ2-1; D remains unclear. CDR1 is SGHAT, CDR2 FQNNGV, per germline. Trimming stripped 5 bases from V and 6 bases from J, with 14 bases between. The length of the CDR3 is 14 residues. The CDR3 coding sequence is TGTGCCAGCAGCCCTAGGAGCCCGGGCAATGAGCAGTTCTTC. Translation gives CASSPRSPGNEQFF.

This clonotype was observed a few times. This chain connects TRBV5-5 to TRBJ1-4; no reliable D call. The germline gives CDR1 SGHKS, CDR2 YYEKEE (reference sequence). The V and J ends lost 0 bases and 4 bases respectively, with 13 bases between them. The CDR3 has 16 amino acids. CDR3 loop: CASSLVQRQLNEKLFF. CDR3 coding DNA: TGTGCCAGCAGCTTGGTCCAAAGGCAGCTTAATGAAAAACTGTTTTTT.

In this sample, this clonotype turned up many times. The chain links TRBV29-1 to TRBJ2-7; TRBD2 matches 11 bases. The CDR3 is 13 residues long. The V segment lost 4 bases and the J segment 3 bases; nucleotides outside the gene matches: 2. CDR1 and CDR2 from the germline V gene are SQVTM and ANQGSEA. CDR3 sequence reads: CSVGLAGGYEQYF. The CDR3 DNA reads TGCAGCGTTGGGCTAGCGGGAGGCTACGAGCAGTACTTC.

This clonotype was recorded a few times. The genes are TRBV12-3 or TRBV12-4 and TRBJ1-4; TRBD1 matches 8 bases. The CDR3 covers 14 residues. V lost 2 bases to trimming and J lost 7 bases; unmatched junction nucleotides: 3. CDR3 amino acids: CASSLSGGGEKLFF. The CDR3 region has the DNA TGTGCCAGCAGTTTATCAGGGGGCGGTGAAAAACTGTTTTTT.

The table lists this clonotype with a few counts. V and J are TRBV2 and TRBJ2-1; 9 bases agree with TRBD1. Germline CDR1 is SNHLY and CDR2 is FYNNEI. V lost 6 bases and J lost 12; bases outside the gene matches: 3. CDR3 size: 11 residues. The CDR3 sequence: CASSGDRAQFF. The CDR3 bases are TGTGCCAGCAGCGGGGACAGGGCGCAGTTCTTC.

This clonotype has ten or more counts. The J gene is TRBJ2-3, the V gene TRBV7-3; maybe TRBD1 (6 bases). V dropped 8 bases and J dropped 9 bases, with 15 bases sitting between them. The CDR3 loop spans 12 amino acids. Germline-derived CDR1 and CDR2 are SGHTA and FQGTGA. CDR3 in amino acids: CASYQGKRTQYF. In nucleotides, the CDR3 is TGTGCCAGCTATCAGGGGAAGAGGACGCAGTATTTT.

This clonotype was observed a handful of times. The J gene is TRBJ2-4, the V gene TRBV28; D possibly corresponds to TRBD2 (6 bases). This CDR3 comprises 14 residues. V shed 6 bases and J shed 2 bases, with 11 bases lying between them. Germline-derived CDR1 and CDR2 are MDHEN and SYDVKM. CDR3 sequence: CASSRRGTKNIQYF. CDR3 coding DNA: TGTGCCAGCAGCCGACGCGGGACCAAAAACATTCAGTACTTC.

This clonotype was counted only a few times. The chain carries TRBV24-1 and TRBJ2-2; perhaps TRBD1 as D (5 bases). With 3 bases removed from V and 1 base from J, the gap between germline ends came to 14 bases. CDR3 length: 17 residues. The V gene's germline CDR1 is KGHDR and CDR2 SFDVKD. The CDR3 bases are TGTGCCACCAGTGATGTGGAAGGAAGGGGGAACACCGGGGAGCTGTTTTTT. Translating gives CATSDVEGRGNTGELFF.

This clonotype was seen only a few times. CDR3 residues: CASSSNRQGWRGQPQHF. The CDR3 DNA sequence: TGTGCCAGCAGTTCGAATCGACAGGGATGGCGAGGGCAGCCCCAGCATTTT. The chain employs TRBV6-5 and TRBJ1-5, with 7 bases identical to TRBD1. The CDR3 has 17 residues. Trimming removed 4 bases from V and 7 bases from J; junction bases left unmatched: 16. Germline V gene sequence: CDR1 MNHEY, CDR2 SVGAGI.

The chain employs TRBV27 and TRBJ2-2, with D possibly matching TRBD1 (6 bases). Germline V gene lookup returns CDR1 MNHEY and CDR2 SMNVEV (reference sequence). The CDR3 has 16 amino acids. The V end was cut by 5 bases, the J end by 4 bases, with 17 bases between. The DNA for the CDR3 is TGTGCCAGCAGTCCCATTAACAGGGAAGGCACCGGGGAGCTGTTTTTT. This sequence encodes CASSPINREGTGELFF.

This clonotype has at least ten counts. V and J are TRBV29-1 and TRBJ2-4, with TRBD2 matching over 10 bases. Trimming at V came to 3 bases and at J to 3 bases, leaving 5 bases not matched to a gene. This CDR3 region has 15 residues. Germline loops: CDR1 SQVTM, CDR2 ANQGSEA. The CDR3 loop reads CSVEGLARSKNIQYF. The CDR3 nucleotides read TGCAGCGTTGAGGGACTAGCGCGAAGCAAAAACATTCAGTACTTC.

V gene TRBV6-5 combines with J gene TRBJ2-7; D gene unclear. Germline CDR1 MNHEY, CDR2 SVGAGI. This CDR3 is built from 14 residues. Trimming removed 4 bases at V and 0 bases at J, with 10 bases between. The CDR3 region is CASSSLLSSYEQYF. The CDR3 nucleotides read TGTGCCAGCAGTTCCCTGTTGAGCTCCTACGAGCAGTACTTC.